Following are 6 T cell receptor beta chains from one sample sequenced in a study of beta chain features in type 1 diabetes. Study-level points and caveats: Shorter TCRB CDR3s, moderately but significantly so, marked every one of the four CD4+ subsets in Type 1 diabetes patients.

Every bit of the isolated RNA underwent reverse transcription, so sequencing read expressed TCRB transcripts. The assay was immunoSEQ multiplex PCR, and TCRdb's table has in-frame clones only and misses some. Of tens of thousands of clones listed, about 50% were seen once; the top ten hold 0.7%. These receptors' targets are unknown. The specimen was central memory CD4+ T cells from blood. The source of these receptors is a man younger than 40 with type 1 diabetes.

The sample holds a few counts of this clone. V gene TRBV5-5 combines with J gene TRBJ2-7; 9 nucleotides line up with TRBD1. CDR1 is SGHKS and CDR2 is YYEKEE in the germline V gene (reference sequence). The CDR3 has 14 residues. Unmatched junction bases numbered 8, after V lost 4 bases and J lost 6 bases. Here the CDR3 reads CASSHNRDRVEQYF. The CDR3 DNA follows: TGTGCCAGCAGCCACAACCGGGACAGGGTCGAGCAGTACTTC.

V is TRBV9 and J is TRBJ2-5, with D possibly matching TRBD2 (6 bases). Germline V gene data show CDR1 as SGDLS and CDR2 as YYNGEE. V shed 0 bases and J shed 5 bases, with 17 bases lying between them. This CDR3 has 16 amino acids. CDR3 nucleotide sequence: TGTGCCAGCAGCGTAGCGGGGGACTCCCCATTTGAGACCCAGTACTTC. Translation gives CASSVAGDSPFETQYF.

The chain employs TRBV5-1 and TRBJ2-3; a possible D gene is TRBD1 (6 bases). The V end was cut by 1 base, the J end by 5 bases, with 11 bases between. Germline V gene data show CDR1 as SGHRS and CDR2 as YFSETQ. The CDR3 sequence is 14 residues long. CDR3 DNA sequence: TGCGCCAGCAGCTTGAGGCAGGGACAAGATACGCAGTATTTT. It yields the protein CASSLRQGQDTQYF.

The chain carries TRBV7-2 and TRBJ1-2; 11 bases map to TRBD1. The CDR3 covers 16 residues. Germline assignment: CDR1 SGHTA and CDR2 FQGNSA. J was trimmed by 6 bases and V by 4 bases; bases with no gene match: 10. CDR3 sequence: CASSSNLGQGADGYTF. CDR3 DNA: TGTGCCAGCAGCTCAAACCTTGGACAGGGGGCGGATGGCTACACCTTC.

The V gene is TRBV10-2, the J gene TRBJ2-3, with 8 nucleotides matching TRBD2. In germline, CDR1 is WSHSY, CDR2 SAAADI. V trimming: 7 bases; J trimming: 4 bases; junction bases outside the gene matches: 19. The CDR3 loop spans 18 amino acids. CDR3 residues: CASNPPLGSGGASDTQYF. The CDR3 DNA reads TGCGCCAGCAACCCGCCCCTTGGGTCGGGGGGGGCTTCAGATACGCAGTATTTT.

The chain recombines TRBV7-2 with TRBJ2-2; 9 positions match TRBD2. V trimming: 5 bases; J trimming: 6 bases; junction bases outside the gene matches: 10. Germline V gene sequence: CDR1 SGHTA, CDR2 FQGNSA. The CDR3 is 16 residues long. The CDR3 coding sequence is TGTGCCAGCAGCCCCTATAGGGCTAGCGGGGCCGGGGAGCTGTTTTTT. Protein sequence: CASSPYRASGAGELFF.